This entry features one T cell receptor (beta chain) sequence. The CDR3 is 14 amino acids. J lost 4 bases, V lost 8 bases, and 8 bases had no gene match. Germline CDR1 and CDR2: MGHDK and SYGVNS. This sample was included in a study of blood T cells in healthy people across ages. Next came a second PCR, run for roughly 6 to 11 cycles, which used a sample-barcoded 5' primer along with a J-beta primer mix. Via MiXCR, TCRdb re-called the 5' RACE reads, giving one row per CDR3 protein. The data contain around 1,500,000 distinct CDR3 sequences, around 42% of them singletons. The sequencing sample was made of blood. This sequence originates from a woman between 18 and 29 years old in good health. The V gene is TRBV25-1, the J gene TRBJ1-2; TRBD1 matches 9 bases. DNA for the CDR3: TGTGCCAGCTCTGAACAGGGGGCTTTCTATGGCTACACCTTC. This gives the protein CASSEQGAFYGYTF.